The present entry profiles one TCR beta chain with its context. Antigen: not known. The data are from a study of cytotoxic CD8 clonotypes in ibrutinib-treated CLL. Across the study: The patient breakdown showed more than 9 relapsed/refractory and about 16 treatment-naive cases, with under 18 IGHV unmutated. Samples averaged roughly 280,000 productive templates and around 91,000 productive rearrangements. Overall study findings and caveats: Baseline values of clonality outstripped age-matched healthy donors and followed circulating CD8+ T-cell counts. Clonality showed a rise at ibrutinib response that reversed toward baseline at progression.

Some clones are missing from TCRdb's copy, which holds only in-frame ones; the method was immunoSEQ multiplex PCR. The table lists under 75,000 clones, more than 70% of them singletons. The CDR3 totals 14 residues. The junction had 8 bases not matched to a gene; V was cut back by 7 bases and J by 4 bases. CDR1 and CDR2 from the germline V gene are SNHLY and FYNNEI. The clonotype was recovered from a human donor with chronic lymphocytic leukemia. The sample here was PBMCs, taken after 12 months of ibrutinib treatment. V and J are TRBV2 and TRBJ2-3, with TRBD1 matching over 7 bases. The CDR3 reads CASKSTGSSDTQYF. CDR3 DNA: TGTGCCAGCAAATCGACAGGGTCATCAGATACGCAGTATTTT.